This T cell receptor beta chain is from a study of blood T cell repertoires in COVID-19. Study summary: Samples came from the United States, Italy and Spain, spanning acute and convalescent COVID-19. The cDNA or gDNA used as material had been derived from T cells, B-cell-depleted T cells, or PBMCs.

Authors' analysis steps: Amplified reference gene primers provided the basis for estimating nucleated cell counts. Assay used: immunoSEQ multiplex PCR; TCRdb lists only in-frame clones, some missing. The V and J calls and clone size are taken from that table; D and trimming were inferred from the DNA. Of more than 65,000 clones detected, around nine tenths appear once; the ten largest clones hold 7.5% to 9%. Germline-derived CDR1 and CDR2 are SNHLY and FYNNEI. The CDR3 runs to 15 residues. The V gene end was trimmed by 0 bases and the J gene end by 3 bases; junction bases not matched to a gene: 3. This receptor was identified in a human donor in a cohort sampled during active COVID-19. This sequence joins TRBV2 and TRBJ2-3; 7 bases align to TRBD1. The source material was peripheral blood. The CDR3 region is CASSEAGQRTDTQYF. The CDR3 region has the DNA TGTGCCAGCAGTGAAGCGGGACAGCGGACAGATACGCAGTATTTT.